This T cell receptor (beta chain) was recorded in a study of T-cell memory formation after mild COVID-19 (dated by TCRdb to the early 2020s). About the full investigation: TCR sequence clusters from the two donors were found to be largely donor specific. In two donors, T-cell clones that expanded and contracted after mild COVID-19 were tracked by sequencing TCRalpha and TCRbeta repertoires over time. Two young, previously healthy adult volunteers made up the cohort, one male and one female. Results the study describes overall, beyond this receptor: The study included only a couple of mild cases, and larger cohorts that include severe cases with pre-infection samples were judged to be necessary. The second-wave clones that peaked on day 37 were not confirmed to be SARS-CoV-2 specific. Contracting CD4+ clones were found mainly in CM and EM memory subsets, while CD8+ clones were enriched in EMRA. Balanced CD4/CD8 phenotypes were observed for clones contracting from day 15 to 85, whereas a bias towards CD4+ was observed for a second wave of clones expanding from day 15 to 37. Some responding clones were detected in pre-infection memory, which suggested that pre-existing cross-reactive memory T cells had joined the SARS-CoV-2 response.

Sequencing took place on an Illumina NovaSeq 6000. cDNA libraries for TCRalpha and TCRbeta were prepared by 5'RACE using constant-segment primers, with sample barcodes and unique molecular identifiers added. Trizol reagent was used to extract RNA from every sample. The libraries were amplified in two PCR steps, and the second step added a second sample barcode and Illumina TruSeq adapters. The libraries were sequenced on an Illumina NovaSeq using 2 x 150 bp paired-end reads. In the source study's methods: With migec v1.2.7, reads were demultiplexed and then collapsed into UMI-guided consensus sequences. Using mixcr v2.1.11, UMI consensuses were aligned to TRA and TRB V and J templates and then assembled into clonotypes. Expanded or contracted clonotypes were those called significant by both edgeR and NoisET, with noise models trained on biological replicates. edgeR calls used a false discovery rate-adjusted p below 0.01 and a log2 fold-change threshold of 1. As an exploratory analysis of dynamics, PCA with hierarchical clustering was applied to max-normalized trajectories of the 1000 most abundant clonotypes. Separately sequenced CD4+ and CD8+ repertoires were used to assign a CD4 or CD8 phenotype to each responding clone. In TCRdb, the public reads were trimmed at Q25 with fastp and aligned with MiXCR, with productive beta chains retained. Each entry merges the rows of one CDR3 protein and shows their most common DNA and genes. These V and J calls are TCRdb output, not the study's own analysis. The sample contains just over 150,000 distinct CDR3 sequences, about a third of them found a single time. The ten largest clones capture 12% of the sample.

Concerning this clonotype: The specificity of this receptor is unknown. The input lacks base qualities; no much larger clone sits a single base away.

PBMCs were isolated by Ficoll-Paque density gradient centrifugation. The cysteine opens and the phenylalanine closes a CDR3 of 15 amino acids. The entry retains the CDR3 DNA only, 45 bases that are in frame from base 1. The germline V gene (reference sequence) sets CDR1 to DFQATT and CDR2 to SNEGSKA. V trim: 5 bases; J trim: 5 bases; unmatched bases: 7. The sequencing input was PBMCs or a T cell subset sorted from them (not recorded which). The chain couples TRBV20-1 to TRBJ2-2; 11 bases in the middle match TRBD2. The source is an adult woman who had mild COVID-19 (a few samples of this study predate the infection). The sample titles of this study are shuffled in the database, so cell type and time point are left out; the donor was told from shared clones. The CDR3 corresponds to CSAGIAGGYTGELFF. The nucleotide sequence is TGCAGTGCTGGCATAGCGGGAGGGTATACCGGGGAGCTGTTTTTT.